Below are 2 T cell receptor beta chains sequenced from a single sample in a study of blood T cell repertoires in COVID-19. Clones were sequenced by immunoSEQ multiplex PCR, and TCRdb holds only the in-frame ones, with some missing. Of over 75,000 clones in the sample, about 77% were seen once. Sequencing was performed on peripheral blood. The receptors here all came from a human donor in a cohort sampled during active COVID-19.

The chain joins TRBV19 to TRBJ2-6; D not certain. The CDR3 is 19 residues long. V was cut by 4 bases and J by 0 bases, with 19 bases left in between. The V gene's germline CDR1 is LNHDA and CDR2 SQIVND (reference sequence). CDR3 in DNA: TGTGCCAGTAGTAGCCCGGCGGTGCTCCCCCTCTCTGGGGCCAACGTCCTGACTTTC. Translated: CASSSPAVLPLSGANVLTF.

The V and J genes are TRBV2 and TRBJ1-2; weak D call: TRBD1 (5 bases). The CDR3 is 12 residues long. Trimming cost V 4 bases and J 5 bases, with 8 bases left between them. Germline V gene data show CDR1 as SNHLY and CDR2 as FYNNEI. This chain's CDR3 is CASSVGTYGYTF. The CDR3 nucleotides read TGTGCCAGCAGTGTCGGGACTTATGGCTACACCTTC.